This TCR beta chain originates from a study of OX40 agonist ivuxolimab in advanced cancers. Study context: The study treated patients with ivuxolimab, an agonistic anti-OX40 (CD134) antibody. Three dose-escalation patients had partial responses: one with hepatocellular carcinoma and two with cutaneous melanoma. Study results and limitations: Antigen specificity of clonally expanded peripheral T cells was not established.

Measured with immunoSEQ multiplex PCR; TCRdb has only the in-frame clones, and not every one. Here the sample spans 50,000 to 75,000 clones, about 85% being singletons. V gave up 0 bases and J gave up 8 bases, with 10 bases separating them. The CDR3 has 14 residues. Per the germline V gene, CDR1 is SGHVS and CDR2 is FQNEAQ. Systemic immunosuppression or a history of autoimmune disease excluded patients. Concerning this clone: Its antigen is as yet unknown.

The genes are TRBV7-8 and TRBJ2-2, with D possibly being TRBD2 (5 bases). The specimen comprised CD4+ or CD8+ T cells sorted from blood, sampled in a trial of the OX40 agonist ivuxolimab. This TCR was sampled from an adult with an advanced solid tumor such as melanoma, head and neck, liver or kidney cancer. CDR3 sequence: CASSLAETTGELFF. As DNA, the CDR3 is TGTGCCAGCAGCTTAGCGGAGACTACGGGGGAGCTGTTTTTT.